This T cell receptor beta chain was recovered during a study of tumor and adjacent non-tumor tissue in lung cancer. Findings of the study overall: Top 100 clones took a larger repertoire share in normal lung.

In regard to this clonotype: Antigen specificity is unknown. One junction end does not reproduce the germline sequence, and a read error may be involved.

Germline CDR1 is MNHEY and CDR2 is SVGAGI. CDR3 length equals 16 residues. Three rounds of nested PCR, following a modified ARM-PCR protocol, produced the TCRbeta library. TCRdb redid the calling of the multiplex PCR reads with MiXCR, one entry per CDR3 protein. Here the sample spans over 110,000 distinct CDR3 sequences, around 65% being singletons. No cell sorting was done before RNA was extracted from the tissue. The chain links TRBV6-5 to TRBJ2-2; TRBD2 is a possible D gene (6 bases). The source is a man in his sixties with small cell lung cancer. The source material was lung tumor tissue. In DNA, the CDR3 is TGTGCCAGCAGAACCCTCTTTTTGGCGGGGCCCGGGAAGCTGTTTTTT. As protein: CASRTLFLAGPGKLFF.